Given below is one TCR beta chain in context. The target of this receptor is not known. It has no much larger one-base neighbor in the sample; base qualities were not kept. This sample was included in a study of Ad26.COV2.S vaccination and SARS-CoV-2 variants (dated by TCRdb to about 2021). About the study as a whole: Donors in the vaccine arm were drawn from COV1001, a phase I-IIa trial of Ad26.COV2.S in healthy adults that was multicentre, randomized, double-blind and placebo-controlled. Ad26.COV2.S was given intramuscularly at 5x10^10 or 1x10^11 viral particles, as a single shot or as two shots 56 days apart. Participants in the trial were split at random into five groups of five each, receiving low-dose or high-dose Ad26.COV2.S once or twice, or else placebo on both occasions. Sequencing of the TCRbeta repertoire served to evaluate the specificity and breadth of SARS-CoV-2-reactive T cell receptors following Ad26.COV2.S vaccination. The TCR-sequenced set comprised approximately 32 samples: some 20 Ad26.COV2.S vaccine recipients, 5 placebo recipients and 8 SARS-CoV-2 convalescent individuals. Investigators did not know the trial group allocation while performing experiments and assessing outcomes. Broader findings and caveats from the paper: Higher spike-specific TCR breadth was observed in Ad26.COV2.S recipients than in placebo recipients (P = 0.0014). Substantial breadth of spike-specific CD8+ and CD4+ T cell responses was reported after vaccination. Vaccine and placebo recipients had similar non-spike TCR breadth, a finding consistent with the vaccine containing only spike. It was noted by the authors that total T cell responses may have been underestimated by the TCR breadth and depth analyses. The study lacked the statistical power to compare responses across vaccine doses or regimens.

The immunoSEQ Assay was used to sequence TCRbeta CDR3 regions. After extraction, genomic DNA underwent amplification by bias-controlled multiplex PCR, followed by high-throughput sequencing. Regarding the original processing steps: Collapsing and filtering of sequences were performed to quantify the absolute abundance of each unique TCRbeta CDR3 region. Usable DNA was measured by amplifying reference genes present in all nucleated cells, and TCRbeta template counts were normalized to that usable DNA to estimate T cell fraction. Repertoire TCRs were annotated as SARS-CoV-2-specific by exact matching of V gene, CDR3 amino acid sequence and J gene to a known reactive TCR set. The reference SARS-CoV-2 TCR set was derived from MIRA and filtered for enrichment in COVID-19-positive ImmuneCODE repertoires, a step that removed public or cross-reactive TCRs. Based on the MIRA antigens, annotated TCRs were further analysed at the level of specific ORF or position within ORF. Breadth was defined as annotated unique rearrangements over total unique productive rearrangements; depth was the summed frequency of those rearrangements. TCR breadth was compared between groups using two-sided Wilcoxon rank-sum tests. TCRdb holds this immuneACCESS table with in-frame rearrangements only. Some clones are missing; in checked studies, unresolved V genes explain under half, and the rest has no known cause. V, J and clone size derive from that table, while D and trimming were established from the DNA sequence. This sample comprises 300,000 to 350,000 clones, around four fifths of them detected only once. Clones ranked in the top ten supply around 2% of the sample.

The label giving this sample's treatment or condition can be read as: around 19 received Ad26.COV2.S at low or high dose, single or two shots; about 5 received placebo; per-sample allocation not given. Repertoires of vaccine and placebo recipients were sequenced from samples collected on day 63 after the first injection. Cohort 1b enrolled around 24 adults aged 18-55 years at a single site in Boston, USA, between 29 July and 7 August 2020. Ad26.COV2.S was a replication-incompetent adenovirus type 26 vector that expressed a prefusion-stabilized SARS-CoV-2 spike protein derived from the original Wuhan strain. Cut back by 4 bases and 2 bases, the V and J ends lie 19 bases apart. CDR1 and CDR2 were assigned from the germline V gene as SGHRS and YFSETQ. There are 17 amino acids in the CDR3, from cysteine to phenylalanine inclusive. The CDR3 DNA has 51 bases and is translated from base 1.

The sequences come from peripheral blood, collected in a trial of Ad26.COV2.S vaccine versus placebo. The sequence was obtained from a person aged 18-60 years who received the Ad26.COV2.S COVID-19 vaccine or a placebo. The chain is assembled from TRBV5-1 and TRBJ1-3; no D gene is confidently identified. The CDR3 in this case is CASSLYGPQAPGNTIYF. The DNA sequence follows: TGCGCCAGCAGCCTCTACGGACCCCAAGCCCCTGGAAACACCATATATTTT.